This TCR beta chain was profiled in a study of blood T cell repertoires in COVID-19. The CDR3 extends over 12 amino acids. The V gene's germline CDR1 is MDHEN and CDR2 SYDVKM. Trimming removed 3 bases from V and 5 bases from J, with 7 bases in between. Produced via immunoSEQ multiplex PCR; TCRdb's table is partial and in-frame only. The sample yields roughly 220,000 clones, more than 65% seen once. This receptor was obtained from a woman aged 25 to 39 who had recovered from COVID-19. The chain has TRBV28 and TRBJ2-5; D gene uncertain. Source material: peripheral blood. CDR3 sequence: CASSFARETQYF. The DNA of the CDR3 is TGTGCCAGCAGTTTTGCTCGGGAGACCCAGTACTTC.